A selection of T cell receptor beta chains follows, all from one sample in a study of brain T cells in children with intractable seizures. The assay was immunoSEQ multiplex PCR, and TCRdb's table has in-frame clones only and misses some. The data hold 75,000 to 80,000 clones, with approximately 94% observed a single time. Source: peripheral blood, taken at surgery. All receptors come from a boy in the first two years of life with tuberous sclerosis and intractable seizures. CDR3s include the opening cysteine and the closing phenylalanine or tryptophan. Each record gives: D gene, clone size, J gene, V gene, CDR3 protein, CDR3 DNA. A D gene is named only where the DNA matches it firmly. Expanded clones get a size class; other rows say once, few or many, or leave the size out.

D: -; size: few; J: TRBJ1-4; V: TRBV7-9; CDR3: CASRRGVNEKLFF; DNA: TGTGCCAGCAGACGAGGGGTTAATGAAAAACTGTTTTTT
D: -; size: -; J: TRBJ1-5; V: TRBV2; CDR3: CASRSGTGVPNQPQHF; DNA: TGTGCCAGCAGGTCAGGTACGGGCGTCCCTAATCAGCCCCAGCATTTT
D: TRBD1; size: -; J: TRBJ2-7; V: TRBV7-6; CDR3: CASSLRTGPSYEQYF; DNA: TGTGCCAGCAGCTTAAGGACAGGGCCCTCCTACGAGCAGTACTTC
D: TRBD1; size: -; J: TRBJ2-1; V: TRBV5-1; CDR3: CASQPGTGSYNEQFF; DNA: TGCGCCAGCCAACCCGGGACAGGTTCTTACAATGAGCAGTTCTTC
D: -; size: -; J: TRBJ2-1; V: TRBV5-1; CDR3: CASSLHLTSSYNEQFF; DNA: TGCGCCAGCAGCTTGCACCTAACGAGCTCCTACAATGAGCAGTTCTTC
D: -; size: -; J: TRBJ2-3; V: TRBV5-4; CDR3: CASSPGASTDTQYF; DNA: TGTGCCAGCAGCCCTGGGGCTAGTACAGATACGCAGTATTTT
D: TRBD1; size: -; J: TRBJ2-7; V: TRBV9; CDR3: CASSAGTGGYEQYF; DNA: TGTGCCAGCAGCGCCGGGACAGGGGGCTACGAGCAGTACTTC
D: -; size: -; J: TRBJ2-1; V: TRBV6-6; CDR3: CASSYTAEYNEQFF; DNA: TGTGCCAGCAGTTACACCGCCGAATACAATGAGCAGTTCTTC
D: TRBD1; size: -; J: TRBJ1-6; V: TRBV4-1; CDR3: CASSQVRRGLLGSYNSPLHF; DNA: TGCGCCAGCAGCCAAGTTAGAAGGGGGCTTTTAGGGTCCTATAATTCACCCCTCCACTTT
D: -; size: once; J: TRBJ2-3; V: TRBV29-1; CDR3: CSVDRRLDTDTQYF; DNA: TGCAGCGTTGACCGCAGGTTGGACACAGATACGCAGTATTTT
D: TRBD2; size: -; J: TRBJ2-2; V: TRBV10-2; CDR3: CASSTGAGGRTGELFF; DNA: TGCGCCAGCTCCACGGGGGCGGGAGGTAGAACCGGGGAGCTGTTTTTT
D: TRBD1; size: -; J: TRBJ2-7; V: TRBV5-1; CDR3: CASSLGDRDSYEQYF; DNA: TGCGCCAGCAGCTTGGGGGACAGGGACTCCTACGAGCAGTACTTC
D: TRBD2; size: -; J: TRBJ2-1; V: TRBV11-2; CDR3: CASSTPGGIEQFF; DNA: TGTGCCAGCAGCACCCCGGGGGGTATTGAGCAGTTCTTC
D: -; size: -; J: TRBJ2-3; V: TRBV27; CDR3: CASSLGGRTDTQYF; DNA: TGTGCCAGCAGTTTGGGCGGACGCACAGATACGCAGTATTTT